This T cell receptor (beta chain) was identified in a study of T cell changes during pregnancy in multiple sclerosis. TCRdb keeps only in-frame clones here, not all; method: immunoSEQ multiplex PCR. The sample shows about 38,000 clones, roughly 91% of them seen only once. Trimming took 1 base from V and 5 from J, leaving 20 bases between them. Per the germline V gene, CDR1 is MGHRA and CDR2 is YSYEKL. The CDR3 contains 17 residues. Sequencing used CD4+ T cells from peripheral blood mononuclear cells, obtained after pregnancy. This chain links TRBV4-1 with TRBJ1-2; weak D call: TRBD1 (5 bases). This sequence originates from a female donor in good health, enrolled as a control in a pregnancy study. This CDR3 reads CASSQVVGGDLRYGYTF. The CDR3 DNA is TGCGCCAGCAGCCAAGTGGTGGGAGGGGACCTTAGATATGGCTACACCTTC.